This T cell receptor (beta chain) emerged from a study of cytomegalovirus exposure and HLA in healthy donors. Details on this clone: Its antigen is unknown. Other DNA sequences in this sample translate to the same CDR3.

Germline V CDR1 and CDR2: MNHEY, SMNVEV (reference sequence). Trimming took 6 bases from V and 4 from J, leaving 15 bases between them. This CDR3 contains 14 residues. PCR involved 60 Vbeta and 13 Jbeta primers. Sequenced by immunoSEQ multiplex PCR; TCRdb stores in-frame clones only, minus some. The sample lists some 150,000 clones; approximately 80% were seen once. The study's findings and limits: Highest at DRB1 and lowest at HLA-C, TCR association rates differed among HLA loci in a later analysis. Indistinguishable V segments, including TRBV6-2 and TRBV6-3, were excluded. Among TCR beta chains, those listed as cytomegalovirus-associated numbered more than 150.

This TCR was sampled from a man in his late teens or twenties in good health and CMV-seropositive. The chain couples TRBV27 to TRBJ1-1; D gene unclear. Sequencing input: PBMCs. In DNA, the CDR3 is TGTGCCAGCAGGACCGAACGGGTTGCCACTGAAGCTTTCTTT. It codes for CASRTERVATEAFF.